The 8 T cell receptor beta chains reported below all come from one sample, sequenced in a study of T cell responses to AZD1222 COVID-19 vaccine. The assay was immunoSEQ multiplex PCR, and TCRdb's table has in-frame clones only and misses some. Among 95,000 to 150,000 clones listed, over 75% were seen once. This sample comprised peripheral blood, obtained on day 0 of AZD1222 vaccination. These receptors were collected from an adult in good health.

The rearrangement uses TRBV18 and TRBJ1-1; D might be TRBD1 (5 bases). The ends were cut back, 1 base at V and 5 bases at J, with 14 bases in the middle. Per the germline V gene, CDR1 is KGHSH and CDR2 is LQKENI. This CDR3 has 15 amino acids. Here the CDR3 DNA reads TGTGCCAGCTCACCACTCCGGGGCAGAGGTACTGAAGCTTTCTTT. Its protein product is CASSPLRGRGTEAFF.

The rearrangement joins TRBV28 to TRBJ2-4; D gene uncertain. The CDR3 contains 11 residues. V lost 6 bases, J lost 7 bases, and 7 bases lay in between. The germline V gene has CDR1 MDHEN and CDR2 SYDVKM. The CDR3 sequence: CASSGLNIQYF. The CDR3 nucleotides read TGTGCCAGCAGCGGCCTTAACATTCAGTACTTC.

With regard to this clone: Mismatch with germline at one junction end may stem from a read error. The rearrangement links TRBV6-5 to TRBJ1-1; D is perhaps TRBD1 (5 bases). The CDR3 runs to 15 residues. CDR1 is MNHEY, CDR2 SVGAGI, per germline. CDR3 residues: CASSDSGTPRFEAFF. The DNA of the CDR3 is TGTGCCAGCAGTGACTCGGGGACGCCTAGGTTTGAAGCTTTCTTT.

The V call is TRBV19, the J call TRBJ2-5; possible D gene TRBD2, 6 bases. V dropped 1 base and J dropped 2 bases, with 17 bases sitting between them. CDR3 length: 17 amino acids. Germline loops: CDR1 LNHDA, CDR2 SQIVND (reference sequence). The CDR3 sequence: CASSIGDRLDAQETQYF. DNA of the CDR3: TGTGCCAGTAGTATAGGAGATCGACTAGATGCGCAAGAGACCCAGTACTTC.

The V and J genes are TRBV12-5 and TRBJ1-5; D ambiguous. CDR1 is LGHNT and CDR2 is FRNRAP in the germline V gene. The CDR3 consists of 13 residues. Trimming cost V 1 base and J 5 bases, with 6 bases left between them. CDR3 protein: CASGLDNYQPQHF. CDR3 nucleotide sequence: TGTGCTAGTGGTTTGGACAATTATCAGCCCCAGCATTTT.

This clone was picked up one time. V is TRBV9 and J is TRBJ2-3; tentatively, D is TRBD1 (6 bases). Trimming took 0 bases from V and 4 from J, leaving 12 bases between them. Germline V gene sequence: CDR1 SGDLS, CDR2 YYNGEE. The CDR3 contains 15 residues. DNA of the CDR3: TGTGCCAGCAGCGTAGACTCGACAGGCCCAGATACGCAGTATTTT. This translates into CASSVDSTGPDTQYF.

The J gene is TRBJ2-7, the V gene TRBV4-2; D gene uncertain. Per germline, CDR1 LGHNA and CDR2 YNFKEQ. The CDR3 is 13 residues long. Trimming stripped 1 base from V and 6 bases from J, with 10 bases between. The DNA for the CDR3 is TGTGCCAGCAGCCAAGCTTCTTACCCCGAGCAGTACTTC. Amino acid sequence: CASSQASYPEQYF.

The genes are TRBV6-5 and TRBJ1-3; D is unresolved. CDR3 length: 13 amino acids. Deletions cut 4 bases from V and 0 bases from J, with 4 bases between. Germline V gives CDR1 MNHEY, CDR2 SVGAGI. The CDR3 protein is CASSFDSGNTIYF. The CDR3 DNA follows: TGTGCCAGCAGTTTTGACTCTGGAAACACCATATATTTT.